The 12 T cell receptor beta chains reported below all come from one sample, sequenced in a study of response to subunit inactivated influenza vaccine (dated by TCRdb to about 2018). Receptors were amplified or captured by RT-PCR. Sequencing instrument: Illumina HiSeq 2500. The raw public reads went through TCRdb reprocessing: fastp at Q25, MiXCR clone calling, in-frame beta chains kept. Rows with one shared CDR3 protein collapse into an entry with the most common genes and DNA. The sample table contains 650,000 or so distinct CDR3 sequences; only one count was recorded for 14% of them. 7.6% of the sample comes from the top ten. The material sequenced was PBMCs from blood, taken 14 to 15 days before vaccination. All receptors derive from a man between 45 and 60 years old who received an inactivated influenza vaccine. Donor details come from another sample of the same person, matched by shared clones.

The chain couples TRBV20-1 to TRBJ2-4; D is perhaps TRBD1 (6 bases). The CDR3 is 12 amino acids. Germline V gene sequence: CDR1 DFQATT, CDR2 SNEGSKA (reference sequence). The V gene lost 6 bases and the J gene lost 6 bases, with 12 bases spanning the gap. In DNA, the CDR3 is TGCAGTGCCCCGACAGGACGAAACATTCAGTACTTC. It translates to CSAPTGRNIQYF.

This clonotype has only a few counts. The rearrangement uses TRBV4-2 and TRBJ2-1; 9 bases agree with TRBD2. V lost 2 bases, J lost 7 bases, and 9 bases stayed unmatched. Germline assignment: CDR1 LGHNA and CDR2 YNFKEQ. The CDR3 spans 16 residues. The CDR3 loop reads CASSQTFGTSFNEQFF. Written as DNA, the CDR3 is TGTGCCAGCAGCCAAACATTCGGGACTAGCTTTAATGAGCAGTTCTTC.

This chain joins TRBV20-1 and TRBJ1-2, with 8 positions matching TRBD1. Germline V gene data show CDR1 as DFQATT and CDR2 as SNEGSKA (reference sequence). There are 12 residues in the CDR3. Written as DNA, the CDR3 is TGCAGCCGACAGGGGAGGGGCTATGGCTACACCTTC. It translates to CSRQGRGYGYTF.

Ten or more counts support this clonotype. The genes are TRBV11-2 and TRBJ2-7; 12 bases match TRBD2. The CDR3 consists of 15 residues. Per the germline V gene, CDR1 is SGHAT and CDR2 is FQNNGV. The V segment lost 5 bases and the J segment 3 bases; nucleotides outside the gene matches: 5. The CDR3 here is CASSLGTSGFYEQYF. The DNA for the CDR3 is TGTGCCAGCAGCCTCGGGACTAGCGGGTTCTACGAGCAGTACTTC.

This clonotype turned up a few times. This chain links TRBV7-2 with TRBJ2-1, with 11 bases matching TRBD2. Germline assignment: CDR1 SGHTA and CDR2 FQGNSA. V lost 5 bases to trimming and J lost 9 bases; unmatched junction nucleotides: 15. The CDR3 consists of 17 residues. The CDR3 coding sequence is TGTGCCAGCAGCCCTAAGGGTCTAGCGGGAGGTAAGGGTGAGCAGTTCTTC. It encodes CASSPKGLAGGKGEQFF.

This clonotype was seen many times. V and J are TRBV28 and TRBJ1-3, with no clear D. The CDR3 consists of 14 residues. Germline V gene lookup returns CDR1 MDHEN and CDR2 SYDVKM. The V end lost 5 bases, the J end lost 4 bases, and 12 bases lay between the germline ends. CDR3 residues: CASSLPVMGNTIYF. The CDR3 DNA reads as TGTGCCAGCAGTCTCCCCGTGATGGGAAACACCATATATTTT.

The chain carries TRBV3-1 and TRBJ2-1; D is perhaps TRBD1 (7 bases). Trimming took off 0 bases at V and 0 bases at J, with 9 bases between the two ends. CDR1 LGHDT and CDR2 YNNKEL come from the germline V gene (reference sequence). The CDR3 has 16 residues. The CDR3 sequence: CASSQERDSSYNEQFF. The CDR3 region has the DNA TGTGCCAGCAGCCAAGAGCGGGACAGCTCCTACAATGAGCAGTTCTTC.

This rearrangement joins TRBV9 to TRBJ2-2; the D is unclear. The germline V gene has CDR1 SGDLS and CDR2 YYNGEE. Trimming removed 1 base at V and 5 bases at J, with 6 bases between. CDR3 length: 13 amino acids. CDR3 in amino acids: CASSVISTGELFF. DNA for the CDR3: TGTGCCAGCAGCGTAATTTCTACCGGGGAGCTGTTTTTT.

The chain has TRBV7-9 and TRBJ2-1, with 7 bases that match TRBD2. This CDR3 is 12 amino acids long. V lost 10 bases and J lost 6; bases outside the gene matches: 6. Germline V lookup: CDR1 SEHNR, CDR2 FQNEAQ (reference sequence). The CDR3 is CAIQAGSNEQFF. In DNA form, the CDR3 reads TGTGCCATACAAGCGGGAAGCAATGAGCAGTTCTTC.

This clonotype was detected many times. The chain uses TRBV7-2 and TRBJ2-7, with D perhaps matching TRBD1 or TRBD2 (5 bases each). V lost 6 bases and J lost 3, with 15 bases in between. Per germline, CDR1 SGHTA and CDR2 FQGNSA. This CDR3 spans 14 amino acids. The CDR3: CASRVRDGVYEQYF. CDR3 DNA: TGTGCCAGCAGGGTTAGGGACGGAGTCTACGAGCAGTACTTC.

This clonotype was observed a few times. The rearrangement uses TRBV3-1 and TRBJ1-1; D call uncertain. V lost 2 bases and J lost 4, with 11 bases in between. Germline V CDR1 and CDR2: LGHDT, YNNKEL (reference sequence). The CDR3 totals 14 residues. CDR3 nucleotides: TGTGCCAGCAGCCAATCTACCCTTGGCACTGAAGCTTTCTTT. This codes for CASSQSTLGTEAFF.

This clonotype was counted ten times or more. J is TRBJ2-2 and V is TRBV9; D gene unclear. This CDR3 contains 13 residues. V was shortened by 5 bases and J by 7 bases, with 12 bases between the two germline ends. Germline lookup yields CDR1 SGDLS and CDR2 YYNGEE. For the CDR3, the DNA is TGTGCCAGCAGTCTAAGTACGGGCGGGGAGCTGTTTTTT. As protein: CASSLSTGGELFF.